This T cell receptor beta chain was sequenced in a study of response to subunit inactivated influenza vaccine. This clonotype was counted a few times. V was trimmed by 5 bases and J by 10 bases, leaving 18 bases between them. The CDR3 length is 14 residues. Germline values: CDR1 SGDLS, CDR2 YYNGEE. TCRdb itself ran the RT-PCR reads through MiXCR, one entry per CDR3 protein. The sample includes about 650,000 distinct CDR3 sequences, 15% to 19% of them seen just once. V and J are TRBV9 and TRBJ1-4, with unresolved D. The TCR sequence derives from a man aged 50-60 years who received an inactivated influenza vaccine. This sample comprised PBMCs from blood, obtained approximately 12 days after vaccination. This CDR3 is CASRPGYQTGKLFF. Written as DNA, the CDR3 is TGTGCCAGCAGGCCCGGGTACCAGACGGGAAAACTGTTTTTT.